This T cell receptor (beta chain) appears in the sequencing data of a study of cytomegalovirus exposure and HLA in healthy donors. Study findings and constraints: In a later analysis, a missense DCLRE1C variant was linked to TCR beta V- and J-gene trimming. Judged likely to be a sequencing artifact was a cluster of highly shared sequence variants.

Details on this clone: Its specificity is unknown.

The CDR3 loop spans 20 amino acids. Germline V CDR1 and CDR2: LGHNT, FRNRAP. The ends lost 2 bases at V and 3 bases at J; junction bases unmatched: 13. The PCR used 60 Vbeta and 13 Jbeta primers. Clones were read by immunoSEQ multiplex PCR, and TCRdb kept only the in-frame ones, dropping some. The data hold over 85,000 clones, with over 60% observed a single time. Material for sequencing was PBMCs. The receptor was isolated from a woman aged 55-70 years in good health and CMV-seropositive. This rearrangement joins TRBV12-5 to TRBJ2-1, with 13 bases aligning to TRBD2. This CDR3 is CASGLSWTSGSVFHYNEQFF. The CDR3 coding sequence is TGTGCTAGTGGTTTGTCCTGGACTAGCGGGAGTGTTTTCCACTACAATGAGCAGTTCTTC.